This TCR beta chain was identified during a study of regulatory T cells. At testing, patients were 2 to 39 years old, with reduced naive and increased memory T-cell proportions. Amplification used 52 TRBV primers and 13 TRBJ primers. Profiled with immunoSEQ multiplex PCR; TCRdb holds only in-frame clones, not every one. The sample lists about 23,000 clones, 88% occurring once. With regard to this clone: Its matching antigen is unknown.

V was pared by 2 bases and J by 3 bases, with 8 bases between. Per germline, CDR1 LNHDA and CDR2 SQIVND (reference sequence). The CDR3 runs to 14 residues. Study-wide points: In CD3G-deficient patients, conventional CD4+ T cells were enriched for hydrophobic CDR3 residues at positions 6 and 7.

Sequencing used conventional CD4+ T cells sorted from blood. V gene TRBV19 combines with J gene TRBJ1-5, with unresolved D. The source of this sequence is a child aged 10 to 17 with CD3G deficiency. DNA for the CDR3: TGTGCCAGTAGTATACACATCTACAATCAGCCCCAGCATTTT. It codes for CASSIHIYNQPQHF.